This TCR beta chain is from a study of glioma-infiltrating T cells after dendritic cell vaccination. Study at large: Between the early 2000s and the early 2010s, patients got autologous tumor lysate-pulsed dendritic cell vaccines. The vaccine used monocyte-derived dendritic cells pulsed overnight with autologous tumor lysate.

V dropped 4 bases and J dropped 5; count of bases not matched to a gene: 9. The V gene's germline CDR1 is SNHLY and CDR2 FYNNEI. The CDR3 runs 15 residues. Primers: 60 V beta forward and 13 J beta reverse. TCRdb's copy holds only in-frame clones and misses some; the assay was immunoSEQ multiplex PCR. The sample has 90,000 to 110,000 clones, nearly 90% seen once. As to time point: after dendritic cell vaccination, including at tumor progression/relapse. Blood PBMC samples: pre-vaccination, two weeks post third vaccination, and at tumor progression. The chain combines TRBV2 with TRBJ2-5, with TRBD1 matching 8 bases. The source material was blood, sampled after dendritic cell vaccination. The receptor was derived from a human donor with glioblastoma. CDR3 sequence (DNA): TGTGCCAGCAGTGCAGGAGGACAGGGTACGGAGACCCAGTACTTC. Protein product: CASSAGGQGTETQYF.